A selection of T cell receptor beta chains follows, all from one sample in a study of T-cell reconstitution after alpha-beta-depleted transplantation in children. One entry per CDR3 protein, called by TCRdb with MiXCR from the PCR reads. Of approximately 190,000 distinct CDR3 sequences in the sample, about 8.2% were seen once. Sequencing used PBMCs, mostly from graft donor cells, obtained 360 days after TCRalphabeta/CD19-depleted stem cell transplant. All receptors derive from a male patient aged 2 to 10 who had a stem cell transplant for acute myeloid leukemia, so the T cells may come from the graft donor. CDR3s include the opening cysteine and the closing phenylalanine or tryptophan. D genes are given only for firm matches. Clone size is not always given. Where it is, it says once, few, many or a class for expanded clones.

v_call,d_call,clone_size,j_call,cdr3_nt,cdr3_aa
TRBV12-3/TRBV12-4,TRBD1,many,TRBJ2-1,TGTGCCAGCAGTTTAGGAACGGGACAGTACAATGAGCAGTTCTTC,CASSLGTGQYNEQFF
TRBV5-1,-,many,TRBJ2-1,TGTGCCAGCAGCTTAGGGAGCTCCTACAATGAGCAGTTCTTC,CASSLGSSYNEQFF
TRBV20-1,TRBD2,many,TRBJ2-1,TGCAGTGCTAGATTAGCGGGAGGTGACAGCTCCTACAATGAGCAGTTCTTC,CSARLAGGDSSYNEQFF
TRBV4-1,-,-,TRBJ2-7,TGCGCCAGCAGCCAAGATGAGGGAAGGAACTACGAGCAGTACTTC,CASSQDEGRNYEQYF
TRBV10-3,TRBD2,few,TRBJ2-1,TGTGCCATCAGTGGAAGGGGAGCGGGGGGTATAGTCAATGAGCAGTTCTTC,CAISGRGAGGIVNEQFF
TRBV12-3/TRBV12-4,TRBD1,many,TRBJ2-1,TGTGCCAGCAGCATAAGACAGGGGCCCTACAATGAGCAGTTCTTC,CASSIRQGPYNEQFF
TRBV19,-,many,TRBJ2-2,TGTGCCAGTAGGATGCCTGGGGACACCGGGGAGCTGTTTTTT,CASRMPGDTGELFF
TRBV7-2,-,-,TRBJ2-7,TGTGCCAGCAGCATTAGGGACGGGAAGGCCTACGAGCAGTACTTC,CASSIRDGKAYEQYF
TRBV3-1,-,-,TRBJ2-7,TGTGCCAGCAGCCAAGAGACCTGGTCCAAGCAGTACTTC,CASSQETWSKQYF
TRBV29-1,-,many,TRBJ2-5,TGCAGCGTTGAAGGCTGGTGGGGCGCTGAGACCCAGTACTTC,CSVEGWWGAETQYF
TRBV5-1,-,many,TRBJ2-2,TGCGCCAGCAACCCGTGGGCCGACGCCGGGGAGCTGTTTTTT,CASNPWADAGELFF
TRBV5-1,-,many,TRBJ1-1,TGCGCCAGCAGCTTGCGAGTTGACACTGAAGCTTTCTTT,CASSLRVDTEAFF
TRBV4-2,TRBD2,few,TRBJ2-1,TGTGCCAGCAGCCTCCGGACTAGCGGGAGGGATTCCTACAATGAGCAGTTCTTC,CASSLRTSGRDSYNEQFF
TRBV12-3/TRBV12-4,-,few,TRBJ1-6,TGTGCCAGCAGTTTTAACAGGGATACTTCACCCCTCCACTTT,CASSFNRDTSPLHF
TRBV25-1,TRBD2,-,TRBJ2-1,TGTGCCAGCGGCAGCGGGGGGAATGAGCAGTTCTTC,CASGSGGNEQFF
TRBV11-1,TRBD2,-,TRBJ2-1,TGTGCCAGCAGCTTATCGGGTAGCGGGAGGGCCCCCTACAATGAGCAGTTCTTC,CASSLSGSGRAPYNEQFF
TRBV18,-,-,TRBJ1-2,TGTGCCAGCTCACCACCGGGGACAAGGTTATCCGGCTACACCTTC,CASSPPGTRLSGYTF